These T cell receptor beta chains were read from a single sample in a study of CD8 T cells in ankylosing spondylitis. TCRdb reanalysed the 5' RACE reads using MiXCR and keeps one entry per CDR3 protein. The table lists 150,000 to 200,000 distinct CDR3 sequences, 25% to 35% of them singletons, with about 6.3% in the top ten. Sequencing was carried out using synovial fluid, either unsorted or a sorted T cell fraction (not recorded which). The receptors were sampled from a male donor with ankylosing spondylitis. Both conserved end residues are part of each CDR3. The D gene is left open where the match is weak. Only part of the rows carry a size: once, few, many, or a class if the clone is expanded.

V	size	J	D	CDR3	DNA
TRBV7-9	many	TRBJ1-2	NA	CASSLLTGYGYTF	TGTGCCAGCAGCTTACTTACAGGGTATGGCTACACCTTC
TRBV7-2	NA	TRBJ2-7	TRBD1	CASSWDRGGREQYF	TGTGCCAGCAGCTGGGACAGGGGAGGGCGCGAGCAGTACTTC
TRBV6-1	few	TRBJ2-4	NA	CASSEAGNRVAKNIQYF	TGTGCCAGCAGTGAAGCAGGGAACCGAGTAGCCAAAAACATTCAGTACTTC
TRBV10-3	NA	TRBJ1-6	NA	CAIGASYNSPLHF	TGTGCCATCGGGGCCTCCTATAATTCACCCCTCCACTTT
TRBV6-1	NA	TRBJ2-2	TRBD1	CASSRTGVNTGELFF	TGTGCCAGCAGTCGGACAGGAGTCAACACCGGGGAGCTGTTTTTT
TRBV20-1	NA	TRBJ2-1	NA	CSASGSKTRSRHEQFF	TGCAGTGCTAGCGGGTCCAAAACGAGGTCGCGTCATGAGCAGTTCTTC
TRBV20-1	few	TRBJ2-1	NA	CSLPRTVNEQFF	TGCAGCTTACCCCGGACAGTCAATGAGCAGTTCTTC
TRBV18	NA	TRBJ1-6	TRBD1	CASSLEGAWSPLHF	TGTGCCAGCTCTCTCGAGGGGGCCTGGTCACCCCTCCACTTT
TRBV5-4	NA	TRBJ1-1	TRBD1	CASSSGQGASWGVANTEAFF	TGTGCCAGCAGCTCCGGACAGGGGGCGAGCTGGGGGGTTGCGAACACTGAAGCTTTCTTT
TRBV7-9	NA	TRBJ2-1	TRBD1	CASSPGTGHYNEQFF	TGTGCCAGCAGCCCCGGGACAGGACACTACAATGAGCAGTTCTTC
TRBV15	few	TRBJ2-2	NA	CATSIPDRWSGELFF	TGTGCCACCAGCATCCCGGACAGATGGAGCGGGGAGCTGTTTTTT
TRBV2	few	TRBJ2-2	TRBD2	CASSEPLSGANNTGELFF	TGTGCCAGCAGTGAACCGCTTAGCGGGGCAAATAACACCGGGGAGCTGTTTTTT